Each of the 9 T cell receptor beta chains below was sequenced from the same sample in a study of T cell responses to AZD1222 COVID-19 vaccine. The data were produced by immunoSEQ multiplex PCR, yet TCRdb's version contains in-frame clones alone and is incomplete. The sample carries some 150,000 clones, around 90% recorded once. The specimen comprised peripheral blood, sampled 28 days after the second AZD1222 dose. These receptor sequences come from an adult who received the AZD1222 COVID-19 vaccine.

The chain links TRBV7-9 to TRBJ2-1; D gene uncertain. The V gene lost 2 bases and the J gene lost 6 bases, with 5 bases spanning the gap. This CDR3 region has 12 residues. CDR1 is SEHNR, CDR2 FQNEAQ, per germline (reference sequence). This CDR3 reads CASSLYSNEQFF. CDR3 sequence (DNA): TGTGCCAGCAGCTTATACAGCAATGAGCAGTTCTTC.

This chain's CDR3 is CASSSGLGADTQYF. The CDR3 DNA reads as TGTGCCAGCAGCTCGGGACTAGGGGCAGATACGCAGTATTTT. The gene calls are TRBV5-5 and TRBJ2-3; 8 nucleotides match TRBD2. The CDR3 is 14 amino acids. V gave up 3 bases and J gave up 4 bases; unmatched junction bases: 4. Germline values: CDR1 SGHKS, CDR2 YYEKEE (reference sequence). Complete variable domain (other parts from reference TRBV5-5 and TRBJ2-3): DAGVTQSPTHLIKTRGQQVTLRCSPISGHKSVSWYQQVLGQGPQFIFQYYEKEERGRGNFPDRFSARQFPNYSSELNVNALLLGDSALYLCASSSGLGADTQYFGPGTRLTVL.

The chain links TRBV19 to TRBJ2-7, with a tentative D call TRBD2 (5 bases). Trimming pared 4 bases from V and 1 base from J, leaving 8 bases between. Germline V gives CDR1 LNHDA, CDR2 SQIVND (reference sequence). This CDR3 is 13 amino acids long. In DNA form, the CDR3 reads TGTGCCAGTAGTAGTACGGGGTCCTACGAGCAGTACTTC. It yields the protein CASSSTGSYEQYF.

The V gene is TRBV7-9, the J gene TRBJ1-2; 11 nucleotides agree with TRBD1. V dropped 5 bases and J dropped 3; count of bases not matched to a gene: 2. CDR1 is SEHNR, CDR2 FQNEAQ, per germline (reference sequence). The CDR3 extends over 14 amino acids. The chain's CDR3 is CASSPGQGDYGYTF. The CDR3 DNA reads TGTGCCAGCAGCCCGGGACAGGGGGACTATGGCTACACCTTC.

The CDR3 nucleotides read TGTGCCAGTGGGGGGCGTCAGCCCCAGCATTTT. Translation gives CASGGRQPQHF. This chain joins TRBV19 and TRBJ1-5; possible D gene TRBD1, 6 bases. The germline V and J ends were trimmed by 8 bases and 6 bases, with 8 bases remaining between them. Germline CDR1 and CDR2: LNHDA and SQIVND (reference sequence). This CDR3 has 11 residues.

The gene calls are TRBV7-6 and TRBJ1-3; D not resolved. V gave up 1 base and J gave up 2 bases, with 9 bases separating them. CDR1 is SGHVS and CDR2 is FNYEAQ in the germline V gene. This CDR3 has 15 amino acids. The CDR3 region has the DNA TGTGCCAGCAGCTTAGGAAGAGACACTGGAAACACCATATATTTT. Translation: CASSLGRDTGNTIYF.

The rearrangement joins TRBV29-1 to TRBJ1-2; D possibly corresponds to TRBD1 (6 bases). This CDR3 region has 12 residues. From germline, CDR1 is SQVTM and CDR2 ANQGSEA. V was cut by 3 bases and J by 4 bases, with 9 bases left in between. The DNA for the CDR3 is TGCAGCGTTGAGGGGGCCAGCTATGGCTACACCTTC. Its translation: CSVEGASYGYTF.

The chain combines TRBV4-1 with TRBJ2-2; maybe TRBD2 (6 bases). The CDR3 totals 14 residues. V lost 3 bases to trimming and J lost 10 bases, with 15 bases between them. CDR1 is MGHRA and CDR2 is YSYEKL in the germline V gene. The CDR3 DNA is TGCGCCAGCAGCCATTTTGGAGGGCCCGAGGAGCTGTTTTTT. Amino acid sequence: CASSHFGGPEELFF.

This chain's CDR3 is CASSRPGGSEAFF. The CDR3 DNA follows: TGTGCCAGCAGCCGCCCGGGGGGGAGTGAAGCTTTCTTT. The chain has TRBV2 and TRBJ1-1; TRBD1 might be the D (5 bases). The germline V gene encodes CDR1 SNHLY and CDR2 FYNNEI. The V end was cut by 6 bases, the J end by 7 bases, with 15 bases between. The CDR3 is 13 amino acids.